Below, 10 T cell receptor beta chains from the same sample are listed, as sequenced in a study of blood T cell repertoires in COVID-19. This table comes from immunoSEQ multiplex PCR, and its TCRdb copy is limited to in-frame clones, with some not included. The data hold hundreds of thousands of clones, with under 90% observed a single time. The sequenced sample was peripheral blood. The receptor set was obtained from a human donor in a cohort sampled during active COVID-19.

This clone came up once. This chain joins TRBV6-6 and TRBJ2-3; D gene ambiguous. Germline CDR1 and CDR2: MNHNY and SVGAGI (reference sequence). Deletions cut 4 bases from V and 7 bases from J, with 6 bases between. The CDR3 extends over 11 amino acids. The CDR3 protein is CASSFSYTQYF. In DNA, the CDR3 is TGTGCCAGCAGTTTTAGCTATACGCAGTATTTT.

The rearrangement links TRBV6-1 to TRBJ1-6; D not certain. The CDR3 runs 14 residues. Germline V gives CDR1 MNHNS, CDR2 SASEGT. V was pared by 1 base and J by 5 bases, with 6 bases between. The CDR3 loop is CASSEENNNSPLHF. CDR3 sequence (DNA): TGTGCCAGCAGTGAAGAGAACAATAATTCACCCCTCCACTTT.

This chain links TRBV5-6 with TRBJ1-1; D perhaps matches TRBD1 (5 bases). V was clipped by 5 bases and J by 0 bases, with 11 bases between them. The germline gives CDR1 SGHDT, CDR2 YYEEEE. The CDR3 covers 14 residues. CDR3 sequence: CASRPQGMNTEAFF. CDR3 DNA: TGTGCCAGCAGACCTCAGGGTATGAACACTGAAGCTTTCTTT.

For this clone: A much larger clone sits a single nucleotide away, making a read error possible. The chain combines TRBV7-8 with TRBJ2-7, with 7 bases fitting TRBD1. CDR3 size: 16 residues. CDR1 SGHVS and CDR2 FQNEAQ come from the germline V gene. Trimming removed 7 bases from V and 4 bases from J; junction bases left unmatched: 16. The CDR3 DNA sequence: TGTGCCAGCACTCCTCCCCCGGGACAGAGTGATTACGAGCAGTACTTC. It encodes CASTPPPGQSDYEQYF.

CDR3 DNA sequence: TGTGCCAGCAGTGACACATCCAGGGACACCATATATTTT. Residues: CASSDTSRDTIYF. V is TRBV6-1 and J is TRBJ1-3; D might be TRBD1 (5 bases). Per germline, CDR1 MNHNS and CDR2 SASEGT. V lost 3 bases and J lost 8, with 11 bases in between. The CDR3 runs 13 residues.

The V gene is TRBV3-1 (or the pseudogene TRBV3-2), the J gene TRBJ2-7; 7 bases are a match to TRBD1. V shed 7 bases, J shed 2 bases, and the junction held 8 bases outside the gene matches. The CDR3 sequence is 14 residues long. Germline-derived CDR1 and CDR2 are LGHDT and YNNKEL (reference sequence). In DNA form, the CDR3 reads TGTGCCAGCACCCCCGGGACAGAGACCTACGAGCAGTACTTC. Amino acid sequence: CASTPGTETYEQYF.

This clone is a singleton in its sample. This chain joins TRBV18 and TRBJ2-2, with 9 positions matching TRBD1. The germline gives CDR1 KGHSH, CDR2 LQKENI. Unmatched junction bases numbered 5, after V lost 5 bases and J lost 4 bases. The CDR3 totals 15 residues. The CDR3 nucleotides are TGTGCCAGCTCAGGTACAGGGGGCATCACCGGGGAGCTGTTTTTT. The encoded protein is CASSGTGGITGELFF.

The V gene is TRBV29-1, the J gene TRBJ1-1, with D unclear. This CDR3 spans 12 amino acids. The germline V gene encodes CDR1 SQVTM and CDR2 ANQGSEA. Trimming stripped 5 bases from V and 1 base from J, with 8 bases between. The CDR3 nucleotides read TGCAGCGTTACAAGAAGGAACACTGAAGCTTTCTTT. Amino acids: CSVTRRNTEAFF. Based on the CDR3 plus reference TRBV29-1 and TRBJ1-1, the full variable domain is SAVISQKPSRDICQRGTSLTIQCQVDSQVTMMFWYRQQPGQSLTLIATANQGSEATYESGFVIDKFPISRPNLTFSTLTVSNMSPEDSSIYLCSVTRRNTEAFFGQGTRLTVV.

This chain connects TRBV9 to TRBJ2-3, with 8 nucleotides matching TRBD1. V dropped 0 bases and J dropped 1; count of bases not matched to a gene: 1. CDR3 length: 15 amino acids. Per the germline V gene, CDR1 is SGDLS and CDR2 is YYNGEE. The CDR3 protein is CASSVARGRTDTQYF. CDR3 coding DNA: TGTGCCAGCAGCGTAGCCAGGGGGCGCACAGATACGCAGTATTTT.

V usage is TRBV11-2 and J usage is TRBJ2-5, with TRBD2 matching over 11 bases. V trimming: 6 bases; J trimming: 0 bases; junction bases outside the gene matches: 3. In germline, CDR1 is SGHAT, CDR2 FQNNGV. This CDR3 spans 15 amino acids. The DNA for the CDR3 is TGTGCCAGCAGTCGACTAGCGGGGCACCAAGAGACCCAGTACTTC. Translating gives CASSRLAGHQETQYF.